A single sample is the source of the 23 T cell receptor beta chains below, sequenced in a study of CD8+CD57+ T cells in acquired aplastic anemia (dated by TCRdb to the late 2010s). The instrument given in TCRdb is Illumina HiSeq 2000. TCR beta VDJ combination and CDR3 sequence profiling used genomic DNA as the template. TCRdb trimmed the raw reads at Q25, called clones with MiXCR and kept productive beta chains. Rows with one shared CDR3 protein collapse into an entry with the most common genes and DNA. Present in this sample are about 180,000 distinct CDR3 sequences, approximately 48% of which were seen just once. Jointly, the top ten make up roughly 1.8% of the sample. The patients picked for sequencing were ones in whom flow cytometry had shown an expansion of CD8+CD57+ cells. Material: sorted CD4+, CD8+, or CD8+CD57+ T cells (not recorded which) from PBMCs. These receptors were taken from a human donor with aplastic anemia.

This clonotype was seen repeatedly, ten times or more. The rearrangement links TRBV5-5 to TRBJ1-2; D is perhaps TRBD1 (6 bases). This CDR3 comprises 14 residues. Trimming stripped 1 base from V and 2 bases from J, with 9 bases between. CDR1 and CDR2 from the germline V gene are SGHKS and YYEKEE (reference sequence). The CDR3 nucleotides read TGTGCCAGCAGCTTGCAAGGACAGAACTATGGCTACACCTTC. As protein: CASSLQGQNYGYTF.

This clonotype was recorded at least ten times. This chain links TRBV28 with TRBJ1-6; 11 bases align to TRBD1. The germline V gene has CDR1 MDHEN and CDR2 SYDVKM. The V gene end was trimmed by 7 bases and the J gene end by 9 bases; junction bases not matched to a gene: 8. The CDR3 is 15 amino acids. The DNA of the CDR3 is TGTGCCAGCATCGTAGGGACAGGGGGGATTTCACCCCTCCACTTT. Amino acid sequence: CASIVGTGGISPLHF.

J is TRBJ2-3 and V is TRBV6-1; 11 positions match TRBD2. The junction had 9 bases not matched to a gene; V was cut back by 4 bases and J by 6 bases. Per the germline V gene, CDR1 is MNHNS and CDR2 is SASEGT. The CDR3 totals 16 residues. The CDR3 is CASSGISGRARDTQYF. The CDR3 DNA sequence: TGTGCCAGCAGTGGGATTAGCGGGAGGGCCCGGGATACGCAGTATTTT.

V is TRBV2 and J is TRBJ1-5, with D possibly TRBD1 on 5 matching bases. Trimming removed 1 base from V and 5 bases from J, with 12 bases in between. Germline V lookup: CDR1 SNHLY, CDR2 FYNNEI. This CDR3 is 15 amino acids long. CDR3 DNA sequence: TGTGCCAGCAGTGAAGAAGGGACGGCTTATCAGCCCCAGCATTTT. Amino acid sequence: CASSEEGTAYQPQHF.

Ten or more counts support this clonotype. This sequence joins TRBV5-1 and TRBJ2-3, with 10 nucleotides matching TRBD2. Germline V gives CDR1 SGHRS, CDR2 YFSETQ. CDR3 length equals 18 residues. V trimming: 0 bases; J trimming: 1 base; junction bases outside the gene matches: 8. The CDR3 is CASSLAPSGGAGTDTQYF. The CDR3 region has the DNA TGCGCCAGCAGCTTGGCCCCTAGCGGGGGAGCGGGCACAGATACGCAGTATTTT.

Many counts were recorded for this clonotype. The gene calls are TRBV5-1 and TRBJ2-5; TRBD1 aligns across 7 bases. The J segment lost 3 bases and the V segment lost 4 bases, leaving 6 bases of the junction unmatched. The CDR3 runs to 14 residues. Per germline, CDR1 SGHRS and CDR2 YFSETQ. CDR3 in DNA: TGCGCCAGCAGCGTCGCCGGGACAGAAGAGACCCAGTACTTC. This codes for CASSVAGTEETQYF.

CDR3 DNA sequence: TGTGCCAGCAGCTCAGAAGCGCTGTCCTACAATGAGCAGTTCTTC. This encodes CASSSEALSYNEQFF. The chain employs TRBV11-1 and TRBJ2-1; no definite D call. V was shortened by 4 bases and J by 1 base, with 11 bases between the two germline ends. This CDR3 has 15 amino acids. Germline V gene sequence: CDR1 SGHAT, CDR2 FQDESV (reference sequence). Complete variable domain (other parts from reference TRBV11-1 and TRBJ2-1): EAEVAQSPRYKITEKSQAVAFWCDPISGHATLYWYRQILGQGPELLVQFQDESVVDDSQLPKDRFSAERLKGVDSTLKIQPAELGDSAMYLCASSSEALSYNEQFFGPGTRLTVL.

Regarding this clonotype: Its ends do not fully match the called genes, so a read error is possible. The J gene is TRBJ2-7, the V gene TRBV10-3; tentatively, D is TRBD1 (6 bases). Germline CDR1 is ENHRY and CDR2 is SYGVKD. The CDR3 sequence is 16 residues long. The CDR3, as DNA: TGTGCCAGCAGTGAGGGTGGCGGACATATCAGGGGCGAGCAGTACTTC. Translated, it gives CASSEGGGHIRGEQYF.

The V call is TRBV20-1, the J call TRBJ1-1, with D hard to call. Trimming took off 1 base at V and 1 base at J, with 13 bases between the two ends. Germline V CDR1 and CDR2: DFQATT, SNEGSKA (reference sequence). The CDR3 is 15 amino acids. CDR3 sequence reads: CSARGQEDGNTEAFF. The CDR3 region has the DNA TGCAGTGCTAGAGGCCAGGAGGACGGGAACACTGAAGCTTTCTTT.

A few counts support this clonotype. The chain employs TRBV2 and TRBJ2-5; 7 bases agree with TRBD1. V shed 4 bases, J shed 1 base, and the junction held 6 bases outside the gene matches. The length of the CDR3 is 15 residues. Germline V lookup: CDR1 SNHLY, CDR2 FYNNEI. CDR3 bases: TGTGCCAGCAGTGCCGGACAGGACGTCCAAGAGACCCAGTACTTC. Translating gives CASSAGQDVQETQYF.

This clonotype was seen repeatedly, ten times or more. The chain couples TRBV7-2 to TRBJ2-1, with 7 bases aligning to TRBD2. The ends lost 2 bases at V and 6 bases at J; junction bases unmatched: 1. Germline loops: CDR1 SGHTA, CDR2 FQGNSA. The CDR3 totals 13 residues. The CDR3 region has the DNA TGTGCCAGCAGCTTATGGGAGGGCAATGAGCAGTTCTTC. Amino acid sequence: CASSLWEGNEQFF.

This clonotype was counted between two and nine times. Just one base apart from a much larger clone, this may be a read error. J is TRBJ2-4 and V is TRBV24-1, with D perhaps matching TRBD2 (7 bases). This CDR3 is built from 16 residues. Trimming pared 4 bases from V and 2 bases from J, leaving 14 bases between. Germline CDR1 reads KGHDR; CDR2 reads SFDVKD. The CDR3 coding sequence is TGTGCCACCAGTGAGGGAGGGGGGGGAACCAAAAACATTCAGTACTTC. Its translation is CATSEGGGGTKNIQYF.

V is TRBV5-6 and J is TRBJ1-6; D ambiguous. The CDR3 loop spans 13 amino acids. The V end was cut by 3 bases, the J end by 6 bases, with 7 bases between. CDR1 is SGHDT and CDR2 is YYEEEE in the germline V gene. The CDR3 loop reads CASSSASNSPLHF. The CDR3 DNA reads TGTGCCAGCAGCTCTGCCAGTAATTCACCCCTCCACTTT.

In its sample, this clonotype was seen many times. The gene calls are TRBV7-2 and TRBJ2-2; D gene unclear. This CDR3 has 14 amino acids. Per the germline V gene, CDR1 is SGHTA and CDR2 is FQGNSA. V lost 5 bases, J lost 7 bases, and 14 bases lay in between. The chain's CDR3 is CASSPMLQDGELFF. In nucleotides, the CDR3 is TGTGCCAGCAGCCCCATGTTGCAGGACGGGGAGCTGTTTTTT.

In this sample, this clonotype turned up many times. The chain couples TRBV4-2 to TRBJ2-3; TRBD2 matches 14 bases. V shed 6 bases and J 6 bases; nucleotides not matched to a gene: 8. Germline V gene sequence: CDR1 LGHNA, CDR2 YNFKEQ. The CDR3 covers 16 residues. CDR3 sequence reads: CASSRTSGRIGDTQYF. In DNA form, the CDR3 reads TGTGCCAGCAGTCGGACTAGCGGGAGGATAGGGGATACGCAGTATTTT.

This clonotype was seen a handful of times. V is TRBV5-4 and J is TRBJ2-5; 12 bases line up with TRBD2. Germline values: CDR1 SGHNT, CDR2 YYREEE (reference sequence). Unmatched junction bases numbered 6, after V lost 1 base and J lost 2 bases. The CDR3 sequence is 17 residues long. CDR3 amino acids: CASSLTSGRTNQETQYF. CDR3 bases: TGTGCCAGCAGCTTGACTAGCGGGAGGACGAATCAAGAGACCCAGTACTTC.

This clonotype was picked up many times. CDR3 in amino acids: CSVTKRGGAEDTQYF. CDR3 DNA sequence: TGCAGCGTGACCAAGCGCGGGGGGGCCGAAGATACGCAGTATTTT. The rearrangement uses TRBV29-1 and TRBJ2-3, with TRBD2 matching 9 bases. Germline values: CDR1 SQVTM, CDR2 ANQGSEA. The CDR3 loop spans 15 amino acids. V shed 6 bases, J shed 5 bases, and the junction held 12 bases outside the gene matches.

A remark on this clonotype: This may come from a read error, since a much larger clone is one base off. The rearrangement joins TRBV28 to TRBJ1-5, with unresolved D. This CDR3 region has 12 residues. Germline V gene lookup returns CDR1 MDHEN and CDR2 SYDVKM. The ends were cut back, 6 bases at V and 6 bases at J, with 9 bases in the middle. CDR3 amino acids: CASSGRAQPQHF. In DNA form, the CDR3 reads TGTGCCAGCAGCGGACGGGCTCAGCCCCAGCATTTT.

This chain uses TRBV10-3 with TRBJ2-7, with D possibly TRBD2 on 5 matching bases. Between the trimmed V and J ends, which lost 8 bases and 2 bases, there was a span of 13 bases. The CDR3 totals 13 residues. Germline assignment: CDR1 ENHRY and CDR2 SYGVKD. CDR3 sequence: CAIAATGTYEQYF. CDR3 in DNA: TGTGCCATCGCGGCAACCGGGACCTACGAGCAGTACTTC.

This clonotype was observed at least ten times. This chain links TRBV6-1 with TRBJ2-7; 8 bases line up with TRBD1. Germline trimming cut 5 bases from V and 6 bases from J; bases unmatched to any gene: 9. The germline V gene has CDR1 MNHNS and CDR2 SASEGT. The CDR3 has 14 amino acids. CDR3 DNA sequence: TGTGCCAGCAGTCGCAGGGGGCCTAATCGCGAGCAGTACTTC. Translating it yields CASSRRGPNREQYF.

This clonotype was recorded many times. This chain links TRBV7-3 with TRBJ2-3; D gene uncertain. CDR1 SGHTA and CDR2 FQGTGA come from the germline V gene. Deletions cut 5 bases from V and 1 base from J, with 4 bases between. This CDR3 has 12 amino acids. Here the CDR3 DNA reads TGTGCCAGCAGCCCCCGCACAGATACGCAGTATTTT. This codes for CASSPRTDTQYF.

V usage is TRBV7-2 and J usage is TRBJ1-6; D is uncertain. The CDR3 contains 14 residues. The V end was cut by 5 bases, the J end by 9 bases, with 14 bases between. Germline V gene sequence: CDR1 SGHTA, CDR2 FQGNSA. CDR3 sequence: CASSQVNNRSPLHF. CDR3 nucleotides: TGTGCCAGCAGCCAAGTGAATAACCGTTCACCCCTCCACTTT.

This chain joins TRBV7-6 and TRBJ2-7; unclear D gene. Trimming removed 5 bases at V and 6 bases at J, with 11 bases between. The CDR3 length is 12 residues. Germline CDR1 SGHVS, CDR2 FNYEAQ. CDR3 nucleotide sequence: TGTGCCAGCAGCGGTACGAGGCGCGAGCAGTACTTC. Translation: CASSGTRREQYF.